Listed below are T cell receptor beta chains from one sample, sequenced in a study of blood T cell repertoires in COVID-19. Libraries were prepared by immunoSEQ multiplex PCR; TCRdb keeps only in-frame clonotypes and omits some of them. Here the sample spans 360,000 or so clones, less than 90% being singletons. The source material was PBMCs or T cells enriched from blood (not recorded which). These receptor sequences come from a woman aged 25 to 45 who had recovered from COVID-19. Both conserved end residues are trimmed from each CDR3.

length: 14
V: TRBV19
CDR3: ASSTRTGDSSYEQY

length: 13
V: TRBV24-1
CDR3: ATSDLLVSHYGYT

length: 14
V: TRBV14
CDR3: ASSFRTGANTDTQY

length: 12
V: TRBV7-8
CDR3: ASSLGLHSYEQY

length: 13
V: TRBV5-1
CDR3: ASSTFLTGGNEQF

length: 12
V: TRBV14
CDR3: ASSLGLAGDEQY

length: 11
V: TRBV5-1
CDR3: ASSGHLRDTQY

length: 9
V: TRBV7-9
CDR3: ASSSPGLQY

length: 16
V: TRBV28
CDR3: ASSLPLELLAVNYEQY

length: 11
V: TRBV29-1
CDR3: SVERGLNYGYT

length: 13
V: TRBV5-6
CDR3: ASSTGPGLGTEQY

length: 11
V: TRBV7-2
CDR3: ASSLYRADGYT

length: 11
V: TRBV30
CDR3: AWNQGLNTEAF

length: 12
V: TRBV4-1
CDR3: ASTGVGRNSPLH

length: 13
V: TRBV7-8
CDR3: ASSLGAVGVTEAF

length: 14
V: TRBV4-1
CDR3: ASSQDVAGGSNEQF

length: 11
V: TRBV29-1
CDR3: SAGGGPVDIQY

length: 14
V: TRBV7-2
CDR3: ASSKVQGGEPYGYT

length: 13
V: TRBV6-5
CDR3: ASSYRDRGSYEQY

length: 12
V: TRBV16
CDR3: ASSLHRANTEAF

length: 12
V: TRBV7-9
CDR3: ASSLLTHTGELF

length: 13
V: TRBV10-2
CDR3: ASSESYRGQDEAF

length: 12
V: TRBV10-1
CDR3: ASSEGTANSPLH

length: 13
V: TRBV5-6
CDR3: ASRKRQGNTGELF

length: 13
V: TRBV2
CDR3: ASSEMSGGSDTQY

length: 13
V: TRBV2
CDR3: ASRGSGTRYNEQF

length: 11
V: TRBV11-2
CDR3: ASSIHRADTQY

length: 12
V: TRBV30
CDR3: ASRTVSHTDTQY

length: 15
V: TRBV5-1
CDR3: ASSSRLAESSYNEQF

length: 12
V: TRBV3-1/TRBV3-2
CDR3: ASSPWESSYEQY

length: 12
V: TRBV27
CDR3: ASSQTAYNQPQH

length: 14
V: TRBV5-1
CDR3: ASSLEASGRAYEQY

length: 10
V: TRBV6-5
CDR3: ASTKAGGTLH

length: 12
V: TRBV27
CDR3: ASRLAVSSYEQY

length: 9
V: TRBV9
CDR3: ASSLGNTIY